This T cell receptor beta chain was observed in a study of CD8+CD57+ T cells in acquired aplastic anemia (dated by TCRdb to the late 2010s). Notes on the research overall: On average, sorted CD4+ and CD8+ cells yielded approximately 3 ug of extracted DNA, with a range of about 0.17 to 27.4 ug. A CD8+CD57+ expansion meant a frequency higher than the mean frequency seen in healthy subjects.

Flow cytometry had shown CD8+CD57+ cell expansion in the patients selected for sequencing. Every patient had a diagnosis of severe acquired aplastic anemia based on International Study of Aplastic Anemia and Agranulocytosis and Camitta criteria. At the time blood was sampled, none of the patients had received any therapy. In the study, sorted CD4+ and CD8+ blood T cells from patients with severe aplastic anemia and from healthy subjects underwent deep sequencing of TCR repertoires. Patients were enrolled in the USA under clinicaltrials.gov protocols 00001620, 01623167, 00001397, 00071045, 00081523 and 00961064. Ficoll-Paque density gradient centrifugation was used to isolate peripheral blood mononuclear cells. CD4+ and CD8+ T cells were sorted by FACS or magnetic beads before DNA extraction. This clonotype is considered large (0.1 to 1%). What this receptor recognizes is not known. It has no much larger one-base neighbor in the sample; base qualities were not kept.

Overall study outcomes, separate from this receptor: Twenty-nine CD8+ CDR3 sequences were shared between patients and controls but appeared highly expressed in patients and within their immunodominant clones. Between patients and healthy controls, no significant difference in CD8+ Simpson's diversity was found (P=0.060).

TCR beta VDJ combination and CDR3 sequence profiling used genomic DNA as the template. An Illumina HiSeq 2000 was the platform used for TCR repertoire sequencing. In the paper's pipeline: Repertoire assessment relied on Simpson's diversity index, CDR3 size and DJ length profiles, and TRBV/TRBJ rearrangement plots. The most abundant DNA sequence in the deep sequencing data was defined as the immunodominant clone. CDR3 amino acid sequences were checked for sharing between subjects and were compared against published repertoires and the VDJdb database. TCRdb took the public reads, trimmed them with fastp at Q25, ran MiXCR for clone calling and kept in-frame beta chains. Entries that share a CDR3 protein sequence are merged under the most common genes and DNA. TCRdb's processing, not the authors', yielded these V and J calls. The sample table shows just over 150,000 distinct CDR3 sequences, and around 48% are seen once. The ten largest clones represent 30% to 40% of the sample.

The CDR3 runs 16 amino acids, cysteine and phenylalanine included. The entry retains the CDR3 DNA only, 48 bases that are in frame from base 1. V lost 4 bases and J lost 2 bases; the stretch between them is 17 bases long. From a lookup of the germline V gene (reference sequence), CDR1 and CDR2 are LNHNV and YYDKDF. Source material: sorted CD4+, CD8+, or CD8+CD57+ T cells (not recorded which) from PBMCs. This TCR derives from a human donor with aplastic anemia. In this chain, TRBV15 is recombined with TRBJ2-5; a tentative D match to TRBD1 spans 6 bases. CDR3 protein: CATSTGTWTEQETQYF. Read as DNA, the sequence is TGTGCCACCAGCACGGGCACATGGACAGAGCAAGAGACCCAGTACTTC.